This T cell receptor (beta chain) was recorded in a study of cytomegalovirus exposure and HLA in healthy donors. The overall study: From some 180 million T cells, an earlier analysis saw approximately 110 million unique TCR beta sequences. General study results and limits: Most of the CMV-associated TCR beta chains (in a later analysis) appeared to be HLA-restricted. A later analysis showed that HLA-associated TCR beta chains had undergone more clonal expansion than equally common others.

The study did not record CMV serostatus for this donor. With respect to this clone: Its antigen remains unidentified.

This CDR3 is built from 14 residues. V lost 0 bases and J 4 bases, leaving 10 bases between the germline ends. Germline assignment: CDR1 SGDLS and CDR2 YYNGEE. In the PCR, 60 Vbeta and 13 Jbeta primers were used. Profiled with immunoSEQ multiplex PCR; TCRdb holds only in-frame clones, not every one. The repertoire has 100,000 to 150,000 clones, over 75% of them found once; the top ten carry roughly 4%. The sequenced sample consisted of PBMCs. This clonotype was sampled from a human donor in good health. V usage is TRBV9 and J usage is TRBJ2-5, with D possibly matching TRBD1 (5 bases). CDR3 coding DNA: TGTGCCAGCAGCGTAGATGGGGCGAGAGAGACCCAGTACTTC. Translation: CASSVDGARETQYF.